A selection of T cell receptor beta chains follows, all from one sample in a study of blood T cells in healthy people across ages. In TCRdb, the 5' RACE reads were re-called with MiXCR into one record per CDR3 protein. Of roughly 1,300,000 distinct CDR3 sequences detected, approximately 60% appear once; the ten largest clones hold under 8.5%. Material for sequencing was blood. These receptors were collected from a man aged 18 to 30 in good health. The conserved cysteine and the conserved F or W are not part of the CDR3 here.

V: TRBV7-9; CDR3: ATIDLNTEAF
V: TRBV18; CDR3: ASSPPNSQETQY
V: TRBV29-1; CDR3: STRTYPETQY
V: TRBV25-1; CDR3: ARTKGFWVIEKLF
V: TRBV12-3/TRBV12-4; CDR3: ASRGQGEIEQY
V: TRBV7-9; CDR3: ASSRPVGLAGAGGELF
V: TRBV27; CDR3: ASRGPSAASTSTYEQY
V: TRBV12-3/TRBV12-4; CDR3: ASSPERTGANVLT
V: TRBV3-1; CDR3: ASSHGVTDTQY
V: TRBV4-2; CDR3: ASSPEQGLGNEQF
V: TRBV10-3; CDR3: ATKPGQGTDTQY
V: TRBV4-1; CDR3: ASSQDPAETQY
V: TRBV10-3; CDR3: AISESTGAEAF
V: TRBV5-1; CDR3: ASSPSVGTNTEAF
V: TRBV4-1; CDR3: ASSQVGLLSSYEQY
V: TRBV5-6; CDR3: ASSSRYEPSNEQF
V: TRBV27; CDR3: ASSANNEKLF
V: TRBV25-1; CDR3: ASREGGGSYEQY
V: TRBV7-8; CDR3: ASSLRTVKLPETQY
V: TRBV6-2/TRBV6-3; CDR3: VSSTPDRGGYT
V: TRBV20-1; CDR3: SARPTWQDWEGGYT
V: TRBV10-3; CDR3: AISESGSGRIGGQY
V: TRBV4-1; CDR3: ASSQVQKGPADTQY
V: TRBV25-1; CDR3: ASSEISSGANVLT
V: TRBV11-2; CDR3: ASSLVVSTNDEQF
V: TRBV29-1; CDR3: SVEWSGGPEAF
V: TRBV2; CDR3: ASLGVAGHNEQF
V: TRBV6-5; CDR3: ASSYGQGVLNEQF
V: TRBV29-1; CDR3: SVLQGAGGYT
V: TRBV9; CDR3: ASSPEVAGPTDTQY
V: TRBV2; CDR3: ASSVRGHYGYT
V: TRBV6-1; CDR3: ASSPRKSGVLT
V: TRBV2; CDR3: ASSDGRVSYNEQC
V: TRBV25-1; CDR3: ASNKNTGDTQY
V: TRBV27; CDR3: ASSYMTGGLITEAF
V: TRBV12-3/TRBV12-4; CDR3: ASTYGQGALQTQY
V: TRBV7-2; CDR3: ASRSASSTSGDEQF
V: TRBV2; CDR3: ASSDGASEETQY
V: TRBV4-1; CDR3: ASSQTGTGGNEQY
V: TRBV9; CDR3: ASSVAGGSSREQY
V: TRBV12-3/TRBV12-4; CDR3: ASSLIGTGVYYEQY
V: TRBV4-2; CDR3: ASSQDPGRGAFSTDTQY
V: TRBV29-1; CDR3: SVAGQSINSF
V: TRBV12-3/TRBV12-4; CDR3: ASSFRTSGSIYSYEQY
V: TRBV4-1; CDR3: ASRGSGGYMNTEAF
V: TRBV29-1; CDR3: SVEGLGPQETQY
V: TRBV4-3; CDR3: ASSQEGFTTYEQY
V: TRBV7-9; CDR3: ASSLYQSAPRETQY
V: TRBV6-2/TRBV6-3; CDR3: ASSPISGTGYNEQF
V: TRBV15; CDR3: ATSRDTHNEQF
V: TRBV4-2; CDR3: ASSQDLTSGGNYEQY
V: TRBV6-5; CDR3: ASSYTSGINEQF
V: TRBV7-2; CDR3: ASSLASGSQDEQF
V: TRBV5-1; CDR3: ARGGRGSLSYEQY
V: TRBV12-3/TRBV12-4; CDR3: ASSTTGGNYNEQF
V: TRBV4-2; CDR3: ASSQDWLAGNIQY
V: TRBV13; CDR3: ASSLVSSGAYEQY